The 2 T cell receptor beta chains in this list originate from one sample, sequenced in a study of cytomegalovirus exposure and HLA in healthy donors. It was with 60 Vbeta and 13 Jbeta primers that the PCR ran. Generated by immunoSEQ multiplex PCR, the TCRdb table keeps only in-frame clones and is missing some. The table records 60,000 to 100,000 clones, around 81% of them present only once. The sample taken for sequencing was PBMCs. These receptors originate from a male donor in good health and CMV-seropositive.

The chain joins TRBV5-1 to TRBJ2-1, with 13 bases identical to TRBD2. The J segment lost 4 bases and the V segment lost 4 bases, leaving 5 bases of the junction unmatched. The CDR3 runs 16 residues. Germline loops: CDR1 SGHRS, CDR2 YFSETQ. DNA for the CDR3: TGCGCCAGCAGCCCACGACTAGCGGGAGGATACAATGAGCAGTTCTTC. Its protein is CASSPRLAGGYNEQFF.

V and J are TRBV5-4 and TRBJ2-7, with D perhaps TRBD1 (6 bases). V was pared by 0 bases and J by 6 bases, with 22 bases between. The CDR3 totals 17 residues. Germline V CDR1 and CDR2: SGHNT, YYREEE (reference sequence). As DNA, the CDR3 is TGTGCCAGCAGCTTGGCAGGGGCGGGTTTCCTTGCGGGCGAGCAGTACTTC. It translates to CASSLAGAGFLAGEQYF.